The clone carrying this TCR beta chain was recorded only once. The CDR3 runs 15 residues. This specimen comes from a study of blood T cell repertoires in COVID-19. Study information: The cDNA or gDNA used as material had been derived from T cells, B-cell-depleted T cells, or PBMCs.

Those enrolled in Seattle joined during active infection and were followed longitudinally afterward. As originally analysed: Reference gene primer amplification gave estimated nucleated cell counts. TCRdb's copy holds only in-frame clones and misses some; the assay was immunoSEQ multiplex PCR. V and J calls and clone size come straight from that table; D and trimming were deduced from the DNA. Here the sample spans around 460,000 clones, 85% to 90% being singletons. The chain couples TRBV21-1 to TRBJ1-3. TRBV21-1 is tagged as a pseudogene. The TCR sequence derives from a man between 18 and 35 years old with COVID-19, enrolled during active disease. Sequencing was carried out using peripheral blood. The CDR3 sequence is CASPFRGGSGNTIYF. The CDR3 coding sequence is TGTGCCAGCCCGTTCCGGGGAGGCTCTGGAAACACCATATATTTT.